This T cell receptor (beta chain) came from a study of T cells in pancreatic ductal adenocarcinoma. Sequencing was performed with immunoSEQ multiplex PCR; in TCRdb, only in-frame clones are kept and a portion is missing. The data hold 25,000 to 35,000 clones, with roughly nine tenths observed a single time. Details on this clone: What it binds is not known.

Selected pancreatic ductal adenocarcinoma patients had undergone surgery without neoadjuvant therapy. The study's findings and limits: No significant tumor-blood clonality difference; means were about 0.11 and 0.072.

Trimming took off 1 base at V and 6 bases at J, with 11 bases between the two ends. The CDR3 is 14 residues long. Germline V gene lookup returns CDR1 KGHSH and CDR2 LQKENI. This clonotype originated in a human donor with pancreatic ductal adenocarcinoma. J is TRBJ2-3 and V is TRBV18; possibly TRBD2 for D (5 bases). Sequencing input: PBMCs. The CDR3 DNA sequence: TGTGCCAGCTCACCACGGGGAGAGATGGATACGCAGTATTTT. Amino acid sequence: CASSPRGEMDTQYF.